The following is a TCR beta chain sequence with its context. In the authors' workflow: Nucleated cell counts were estimated from reference gene primer amplification. Clones were sequenced by immunoSEQ multiplex PCR, and TCRdb holds only the in-frame ones, with some missing. The D gene and trimming were derived from the DNA, and the V and J assignments and clone size from that table. Seen here are roughly 52,000 clones, roughly 90% observed once, and the top ten hold 25% to 35%. The CDR3 totals 14 residues. Germline V gene lookup returns CDR1 SQVTM and CDR2 ANQGSEA. V lost 3 bases, J lost 4 bases, and 7 bases stayed unmatched. The data were obtained in a study of blood T cell repertoires in COVID-19. Study-level background: COVID-19 samples from acute and convalescent phases originated in the United States, Italy and Spain. In each case, the material was cDNA or gDNA derived from T cells, B-cell-depleted T cells, or PBMCs.

The chain links TRBV29-1 to TRBJ1-1; 8 positions agree with TRBD1. Material for sequencing was peripheral blood. The TCR sequence derives from a woman over 75 with acute or convalescent COVID-19. CDR3 bases: TGCAGCGTTGACCGGACAGGGCAAGTCACTGAAGCTTTCTTT. Its translation is CSVDRTGQVTEAFF. The complete variable domain, with remaining parts taken from reference TRBV29-1 and TRBJ1-1, reads SAVISQKPSRDICQRGTSLTIQCQVDSQVTMMFWYRQQPGQSLTLIATANQGSEATYESGFVIDKFPISRPNLTFSTLTVSNMSPEDSSIYLCSVDRTGQVTEAFFGQGTRLTVV.